The rows below give T cell receptor beta chains drawn from one sample of a study of cytomegalovirus exposure and HLA in healthy donors. Data came from immunoSEQ multiplex PCR; TCRdb stores just in-frame clones and leaves some out. The profile covers 90,000 to 110,000 clones, with around 85% appearing a single time and 6.5% to 7% taken by the ten largest. Sequences were obtained from PBMCs. Receptors were obtained from a young man in good health and CMV-seropositive. CDR3s include the opening cysteine and the closing phenylalanine or tryptophan. A D gene is named only where the DNA matches it firmly. The listing skips clone size in some rows; elsewhere it reads once, few, many or a size class.

d_call: -; clone_size: -; v_call: TRBV6-4; j_call: TRBJ1-4; cdr3_nt: TGTGCCAGCAGTCACGGCCTAGGGGCCAATGAAAAACTGTTTTTT; cdr3_aa: CASSHGLGANEKLFF
d_call: TRBD1; clone_size: once; v_call: TRBV6-1; j_call: TRBJ1-2; cdr3_nt: TGTGCCAGCGCAACAGGGGGCGCTGGCTATGGCTACACCTTC; cdr3_aa: CASATGGAGYGYTF
d_call: TRBD2; clone_size: few; v_call: TRBV11-2; j_call: TRBJ2-1; cdr3_nt: TGTGCCAGCAGCTCGGGACTAGCGGGGGGGTTCTACAATGAGCAGTTCTTC; cdr3_aa: CASSSGLAGGFYNEQFF
d_call: TRBD1; clone_size: -; v_call: TRBV10-3; j_call: TRBJ1-2; cdr3_nt: TGTGCCATCAGTGAGAACACCGGGACAGGGCCTTATGGCTACACCTTC; cdr3_aa: CAISENTGTGPYGYTF
d_call: -; clone_size: -; v_call: TRBV30; j_call: TRBJ1-1; cdr3_nt: TGTGCCTGGAGAGAACCGGGCCCTGGGGGGACTGAAGCTTTCTTT; cdr3_aa: CAWREPGPGGTEAFF
d_call: -; clone_size: -; v_call: TRBV5-6; j_call: TRBJ1-5; cdr3_nt: TGTGCCAGCAGCTTGAGGTCGGCAGGGGGCAATCAGCCCCAGCATTTT; cdr3_aa: CASSLRSAGGNQPQHF
d_call: TRBD2; clone_size: -; v_call: TRBV4-1; j_call: TRBJ2-5; cdr3_nt: TGCGCCAGCAGCCAACAACAGCGGGGGGAAGAGACCCAGTACTTC; cdr3_aa: CASSQQQRGEETQYF
d_call: -; clone_size: once; v_call: TRBV7-3; j_call: TRBJ1-1; cdr3_nt: TGTGCCAGCAGCTTAGGGGGGTTGGACACTGAAGCTTTCTTT; cdr3_aa: CASSLGGLDTEAFF
d_call: TRBD1; clone_size: -; v_call: TRBV30; j_call: TRBJ2-7; cdr3_nt: TGTGCCCTTAACGAAATCCGGCGGACAGGGGGCCGAGAGCAGTACTTC; cdr3_aa: CALNEIRRTGGREQYF
d_call: -; clone_size: -; v_call: TRBV10-3; j_call: TRBJ2-6; cdr3_nt: TGTGCCATCAGTGTCTCGGCTGGGGCCAACGTCCTGACTTTC; cdr3_aa: CAISVSAGANVLTF
d_call: TRBD2; clone_size: -; v_call: TRBV27; j_call: TRBJ2-1; cdr3_nt: TGTGCCAGCAGGGTACTCGGGGGGTATGAGCAGTTCTTC; cdr3_aa: CASRVLGGYEQFF
d_call: TRBD1; clone_size: -; v_call: TRBV6-5; j_call: TRBJ1-2; cdr3_nt: TGTGCCAGCAGCCCCGGACAGGGCTACTATGGCTACACCTTC; cdr3_aa: CASSPGQGYYGYTF
d_call: -; clone_size: -; v_call: TRBV15; j_call: TRBJ2-1; cdr3_nt: TGTGCCACCAGCAGAGATTTATCCTACAATGAGCAGTTCTTC; cdr3_aa: CATSRDLSYNEQFF
d_call: TRBD2; clone_size: once; v_call: TRBV27; j_call: TRBJ2-3; cdr3_nt: TGTGCCAGCAGTGAGGGACTAGCGGGGTTTGGTACGCAGTATTTT; cdr3_aa: CASSEGLAGFGTQYF
d_call: TRBD2; clone_size: -; v_call: TRBV10-3; j_call: TRBJ2-1; cdr3_nt: TGTGTCATCAGTGAGTCCGGGGGGGGCCTCAATGAGCAGTTCTTC; cdr3_aa: CVISESGGGLNEQFF
d_call: TRBD1; clone_size: -; v_call: TRBV30; j_call: TRBJ1-5; cdr3_nt: TGTGCCTGGAGTAGGACAGGGACCAGCCGGGGTAGCAATCAGCCCCAGCATTTT; cdr3_aa: CAWSRTGTSRGSNQPQHF
d_call: TRBD2; clone_size: -; v_call: TRBV10-3; j_call: TRBJ2-1; cdr3_nt: TGTGCCATCAAAGCGGGGGGTGAGCAGTTCTTC; cdr3_aa: CAIKAGGEQFF
d_call: -; clone_size: once; v_call: TRBV5-8; j_call: TRBJ1-5; cdr3_nt: TGTGCCAGCAGCTTGACGAGGCCGCAAGTCAATCAGCCCCAGCATTTT; cdr3_aa: CASSLTRPQVNQPQHF
d_call: -; clone_size: -; v_call: TRBV5-1; j_call: TRBJ2-1; cdr3_nt: TGCGCCAGCAGCTTAGGGGGGGGCAGCAATGAGCAGTTCTTC; cdr3_aa: CASSLGGGSNEQFF
d_call: TRBD1; clone_size: -; v_call: TRBV6-5; j_call: TRBJ1-2; cdr3_nt: TGTGCCAGCAGGCGGACAGGGACTAACTATGGCTACACCTTC; cdr3_aa: CASRRTGTNYGYTF
d_call: TRBD1; clone_size: few; v_call: TRBV30; j_call: TRBJ1-4; cdr3_nt: TGTGCCTGGAGTGTACAAGGGGGCGAAAAACTGTTTTTT; cdr3_aa: CAWSVQGGEKLFF
d_call: -; clone_size: -; v_call: TRBV28; j_call: TRBJ2-1; cdr3_nt: TGTGCCAGCAGTCAGTCCGGGGATGAGCAGTTCTTC; cdr3_aa: CASSQSGDEQFF
d_call: -; clone_size: -; v_call: TRBV5-1; j_call: TRBJ2-7; cdr3_nt: TGCGCCAGCAGGGCGGCTGAAAGAGGCGAGCAGTACTTC; cdr3_aa: CASRAAERGEQYF
d_call: TRBD1; clone_size: -; v_call: TRBV5-6; j_call: TRBJ2-7; cdr3_nt: TGTGCCAGCAGCACGACAGGGGGGTACGAGCAGTACTTC; cdr3_aa: CASSTTGGYEQYF
d_call: -; clone_size: -; v_call: TRBV7-3; j_call: TRBJ2-1; cdr3_nt: TGTGCCAGCAGTCGGAGCTCCTACAATGAGCAGTTCTTC; cdr3_aa: CASSRSSYNEQFF
d_call: -; clone_size: few; v_call: TRBV4-2; j_call: TRBJ2-1; cdr3_nt: TGTGCCAGCAGCCAAGAAGGGGGGCAGGGGGTAAATGAGCAGTTCTTC; cdr3_aa: CASSQEGGQGVNEQFF
d_call: TRBD1; clone_size: -; v_call: TRBV5-1; j_call: TRBJ1-6; cdr3_nt: TGCGCCAGCAGAGGGACAGCCAACTATAATTCACCCCTCCACTTT; cdr3_aa: CASRGTANYNSPLHF
d_call: TRBD1; clone_size: -; v_call: TRBV28; j_call: TRBJ1-6; cdr3_nt: TGTGCCAGCAGTTTATTCCCCAGGGGGGACGGTTCACCCCTCCACTTT; cdr3_aa: CASSLFPRGDGSPLHF
d_call: TRBD1; clone_size: -; v_call: TRBV5-1; j_call: TRBJ1-4; cdr3_nt: TGCGCCAGCAGAACCGGGACAGGTAAAGAAAAACTGTTTTTT; cdr3_aa: CASRTGTGKEKLFF
d_call: -; clone_size: -; v_call: TRBV19; j_call: TRBJ2-3; cdr3_nt: TGTGCCAGTAGTATGGTCCCGACACGCAGCACAGATACGCAGTATTTT; cdr3_aa: CASSMVPTRSTDTQYF
d_call: -; clone_size: few; v_call: TRBV28; j_call: TRBJ1-1; cdr3_nt: TGTGCCAGCGGACCTTACAGGGATACTGAAGCTTTCTTT; cdr3_aa: CASGPYRDTEAFF
d_call: -; clone_size: -; v_call: TRBV7-9; j_call: TRBJ2-7; cdr3_nt: TGTGCCAGCAGCTTAGATCACAGTGCCAACGAGCAGTACTTC; cdr3_aa: CASSLDHSANEQYF
d_call: TRBD1; clone_size: -; v_call: TRBV19; j_call: TRBJ1-1; cdr3_nt: TGTGCCAGCCTGGACAGGGTAAGCACTGAAGCTTTCTTT; cdr3_aa: CASLDRVSTEAFF
d_call: -; clone_size: once; v_call: TRBV28; j_call: TRBJ1-1; cdr3_nt: TGTGCCAGTCAGGGGCCGATGAACACTGAAGCTTTCTTT; cdr3_aa: CASQGPMNTEAFF
d_call: -; clone_size: few; v_call: TRBV5-1; j_call: TRBJ2-5; cdr3_nt: TGCGCCAGCAGTAAGGCGGCGACGCAAGAGACCCAGTACTTC; cdr3_aa: CASSKAATQETQYF
d_call: -; clone_size: -; v_call: TRBV12-5; j_call: TRBJ2-5; cdr3_nt: TGTGCTAGTGCCACCACCCGGGGAGAGACCCAGTACTTC; cdr3_aa: CASATTRGETQYF
d_call: TRBD1; clone_size: -; v_call: TRBV6-5; j_call: TRBJ2-7; cdr3_nt: TGTGCCAGCAGTTACACCGGGACAGGGGGTCTTTACGAGCAGTACTTC; cdr3_aa: CASSYTGTGGLYEQYF
d_call: TRBD2; clone_size: -; v_call: TRBV10-3; j_call: TRBJ2-3; cdr3_nt: TGTGCCATCACCGCTAGCGGGGGGACTACAGATACGCAGTATTTT; cdr3_aa: CAITASGGTTDTQYF
d_call: TRBD1; clone_size: -; v_call: TRBV2; j_call: TRBJ2-7; cdr3_nt: TGTGCCAGCAGTGGGACAGGGGGCGAGCAGTACTTC; cdr3_aa: CASSGTGGEQYF